Below are 18 T cell receptor beta chains sequenced from a single sample in a study of pediatric ulcerative colitis. Profiling relied on immunoSEQ multiplex PCR, and the TCRdb table lists in-frame clones only, not all of them. This sample has about 36,000 clones, with around four fifths found just once. Sequences were obtained from blood. Source of these receptors: a girl aged 10 to 17 with moderate ulcerative colitis.

CDR3 coding DNA: TGCGCCAGCAGCCAAGACACAAGGGGTAGCAATCAGCCCCAGCATTTT. Translating it yields CASSQDTRGSNQPQHF. J is TRBJ1-5 and V is TRBV4-1; possibly TRBD1 for D (5 bases). Trimming pared 0 bases from V and 0 bases from J, leaving 9 bases between. Germline V gives CDR1 MGHRA, CDR2 YSYEKL. The CDR3 totals 16 residues.

The chain recombines TRBV19 with TRBJ1-1, with D unresolved. Trimming removed 6 bases from V and 0 bases from J, with 11 bases in between. This CDR3 comprises 14 residues. The V gene's germline CDR1 is LNHDA and CDR2 SQIVND (reference sequence). The CDR3 nucleotides read TGTGCCAGTAGGTTGCCCCGGGTGAACACTGAAGCTTTCTTT. Translated, it gives CASRLPRVNTEAFF.

J is TRBJ2-7 and V is TRBV7-9, with 8 bases identical to TRBD2. The germline gives CDR1 SEHNR, CDR2 FQNEAQ (reference sequence). The CDR3 has 16 amino acids. V gave up 3 bases and J gave up 4 bases; unmatched junction bases: 11. This chain's CDR3 is CASSFPITSGTYEQYF. The CDR3 DNA is TGTGCCAGCAGCTTTCCTATTACTAGCGGAACATACGAGCAGTACTTC.

The genes are TRBV7-3 and TRBJ2-2; 7 bases are shared with TRBD2. V dropped 2 bases and J dropped 5; count of bases not matched to a gene: 2. There are 14 residues in the CDR3. In germline, CDR1 is SGHTA, CDR2 FQGTGA. As DNA, the CDR3 is TGTGCCAGCAGCTTATGGGAGGGGACCGGGGAGCTGTTTTTT. Translating it yields CASSLWEGTGELFF.

The V gene is TRBV5-4, the J gene TRBJ2-7, with 8 bases fitting TRBD2. Germline V gene sequence: CDR1 SGHNT, CDR2 YYREEE (reference sequence). The V segment lost 4 bases and the J segment 5 bases; nucleotides outside the gene matches: 8. The CDR3 has 14 residues. The chain's CDR3 is CASSPRTSWDEQYF. The CDR3 region has the DNA TGTGCCAGCAGCCCGCGGACTAGCTGGGACGAGCAGTACTTC.

V and J are TRBV5-1 and TRBJ2-1; D unresolved. The V end lost 1 base, the J end lost 0 bases, and 14 bases lay between the germline ends. The germline V gene has CDR1 SGHRS and CDR2 YFSETQ. This CDR3 spans 17 amino acids. CDR3 in amino acids: CASSLTPSSTSYNEQFF. In DNA, the CDR3 is TGCGCCAGCAGCTTGACCCCATCATCAACCTCCTACAATGAGCAGTTCTTC.

This chain joins TRBV5-1 and TRBJ1-1; 10 nucleotides match TRBD1. The CDR3 covers 16 residues. Germline V lookup: CDR1 SGHRS, CDR2 YFSETQ. With V trimmed by 4 bases and J by 4 bases, 10 bases remained unmatched. The CDR3 coding sequence is TGCGCCAGCAGCCTCCGGGACAGGGGTCGTGGCACTGAAGCTTTCTTT. Protein product: CASSLRDRGRGTEAFF.

The V and J genes are TRBV5-6 and TRBJ2-5; 8 positions match TRBD2. V shed 3 bases, J shed 5 bases, and the junction held 9 bases outside the gene matches. The CDR3 length is 15 residues. Germline loops: CDR1 SGHDT, CDR2 YYEEEE. CDR3: CASSWGVAGSETQYF. CDR3 bases: TGTGCCAGCAGCTGGGGGGTAGCGGGAAGCGAGACCCAGTACTTC.

A word on this clone: The junction does not match germline at one end; this may be a read error. The rearrangement links TRBV7-7 to TRBJ2-2, with D possibly being TRBD2 (6 bases). Germline V lookup: CDR1 SSHAT, CDR2 FNYEAQ (reference sequence). This CDR3 spans 16 amino acids. CDR3: CASTAQEGRSTGELFF. The CDR3 nucleotides read TGTGCTAGCACGGCGCAGGAGGGAAGGAGCACCGGGGAGCTGTTTTTT.

J is TRBJ2-1 and V is TRBV5-6; D might be TRBD2 (6 bases). Trimming left V 4 bases short and J 1 base short, with 9 bases between. The germline CDR1 and CDR2 sequences are SGHDT and YYEEEE. This CDR3 has 14 residues. CDR3 in amino acids: CASSPGTSYNEQFF. CDR3 DNA sequence: TGTGCCAGCAGCCCAGGGACTTCCTACAATGAGCAGTTCTTC. Full variable domain (remainder filled in from reference TRBV5-6 and TRBJ2-1): DAGVTQSPTHLIKTRGQQVTLRCSPKSGHDTVSWYQQALGQGPQFIFQYYEEEERQRGNFPDRFSGHQFPNYSSELNVNALLLGDSALYLCASSPGTSYNEQFFGPGTRLTVL.

This clone was seen a single time. The chain has TRBV6-1 and TRBJ1-1; D is uncertain. Germline V CDR1 and CDR2: MNHNS, SASEGT. This CDR3 contains 16 residues. Trimming removed 3 bases from V and 1 base from J, with 15 bases in between. CDR3 nucleotide sequence: TGTGCCAGCAGTGAGAGGGTTGCCGCATGGAACACTGAAGCTTTCTTT. It specifies CASSERVAAWNTEAFF.

The chain is built from TRBV7-1 and TRBJ1-2; no clear D gene. TRBV7-1 is an open reading frame whose function is uncertain. The CDR3 loop spans 15 amino acids. The V and J ends lost 5 bases and 3 bases respectively, with 16 bases between them. CDR3 nucleotide sequence: TGTGCCAGCAGCCCTCCCCTTGAAGAGGACTATGGCTACACCTTC. Encoded protein: CASSPPLEEDYGYTF.

Only one count was recorded for this clone. This rearrangement joins TRBV9 to TRBJ2-7; D may be TRBD1 (5 bases). Trimming shortened V by 9 bases and J by 0 bases, and 19 bases separated the two germline ends. The CDR3 loop spans 15 amino acids. Germline CDR1 SGDLS, CDR2 YYNGEE. In nucleotides, the CDR3 is TGTGCCACTATCCTCGGAAAGGGGAACTCCTACGAGCAGTACTTC. Amino acid sequence: CATILGKGNSYEQYF.

The chain combines TRBV19 with TRBJ2-3, with 8 positions matching TRBD2. V lost 5 bases and J lost 2; bases outside the gene matches: 0. The CDR3 has 13 residues. The V gene's germline CDR1 is LNHDA and CDR2 SQIVND (reference sequence). The CDR3 DNA follows: TGTGCCAGTAGTGGACTAGCCACAGATACGCAGTATTTT. Its translation: CASSGLATDTQYF.

This rearrangement joins TRBV9 to TRBJ1-1; 8 nucleotides match TRBD1. Looked up from germline, CDR1 is SGDLS and CDR2 is YYNGEE. With V trimmed by 3 bases and J by 5 bases, 9 bases remained unmatched. The CDR3 consists of 15 residues. CDR3 coding DNA: TGTGCCAGCAGCGACGCCAGGGGGCGCGGAACTGAAGCTTTCTTT. It encodes CASSDARGRGTEAFF.

A word on this clone: A much bigger clone sits one base away, suggesting this may be a read error. This rearrangement joins TRBV4-1 to TRBJ1-1, with D maybe TRBD1 (5 bases). Germline lookup yields CDR1 MGHRA and CDR2 YSYEKL. Trimming cost V 1 base and J 2 bases, with 11 bases left between them. CDR3 size: 15 residues. CDR3 nucleotides: TGCGCCAGCAGCCAAGCCCCAGGGTACAACACTGAAGCTTTCTTT. Translating it yields CASSQAPGYNTEAFF.

CDR3: CASSEGQTYEQYF. In DNA form, the CDR3 reads TGTGCCAGCAGTGAGGGGCAGACCTACGAGCAGTACTTC. The chain recombines TRBV25-1 with TRBJ2-7; D is possibly TRBD1 (5 bases). The CDR3 length is 13 residues. Trimming removed 3 bases at V and 2 bases at J, with 8 bases between. Germline CDR1 MGHDK, CDR2 SYGVNS.

The CDR3: CASSPSSGSTPDTQYF. The CDR3 nucleotides are TGTGCCAGCAGCCCGTCTAGCGGGAGTACTCCAGATACGCAGTATTTT. V usage is TRBV11-3 and J usage is TRBJ2-3; 10 nucleotides agree with TRBD2. Trimming cost V 5 bases and J 4 bases; bases outside gene matches: 9. The germline V gene has CDR1 SGHNT and CDR2 YENEEA. The CDR3 runs 16 residues.